Listed below are T cell receptor beta chains from one sample, sequenced in a study of cytomegalovirus exposure and HLA in healthy donors. Assay: immunoSEQ multiplex PCR; the TCRdb copy retains only in-frame clones and omits some. The table records about 150,000 clones, approximately 79% of them present only once. The sample was PBMCs. These receptors came from a man aged 50 or older in good health and CMV-seropositive. CDR3s include the opening cysteine and the closing phenylalanine or tryptophan. Each record gives: V gene, clone size, J gene, D gene, CDR3 protein, CDR3 DNA. The D gene is left open where the match is weak. Rows give clone size only sometimes, using once, few, many, or a class for an expanded clone.

V gene: TRBV2; clone size: NA; J gene: TRBJ2-6; D gene: TRBD2; CDR3 protein: CASSPISGRAAGANVLTF; CDR3 DNA: TGTGCCAGCAGTCCAATTAGCGGGAGGGCCGCTGGGGCCAACGTCCTGACTTTC
V gene: TRBV5-1; clone size: few; J gene: TRBJ1-5; D gene: NA; CDR3 protein: CASSLGGDFPQHF; CDR3 DNA: TGTGCCAGCAGCTTGGGTGGGGACTTCCCCCAGCATTTT
V gene: TRBV10-3; clone size: few; J gene: TRBJ1-1; D gene: NA; CDR3 protein: CAIMRDGNTEAFF; CDR3 DNA: TGTGCCATCATGCGGGACGGGAACACTGAAGCTTTCTTT
V gene: TRBV7-9; clone size: NA; J gene: TRBJ2-1; D gene: NA; CDR3 protein: CSSTPYNEQFF; CDR3 DNA: TGTTCCAGCACCCCGTACAATGAGCAGTTCTTC
V gene: TRBV5-1; clone size: NA; J gene: TRBJ2-5; D gene: NA; CDR3 protein: CASSGQGYAQYF; CDR3 DNA: TGCGCCAGCAGTGGGCAGGGTTACGCCCAGTACTTC
V gene: TRBV27; clone size: NA; J gene: TRBJ1-1; D gene: NA; CDR3 protein: CASSAQGWDTEAFF; CDR3 DNA: TGTGCCAGCAGTGCACAGGGCTGGGACACTGAAGCTTTCTTT
V gene: TRBV19; clone size: NA; J gene: TRBJ2-1; D gene: NA; CDR3 protein: CASRRVPDNEQFF; CDR3 DNA: TGTGCCAGTAGGCGCGTACCTGACAATGAGCAGTTCTTC
V gene: TRBV6-5; clone size: NA; J gene: TRBJ1-2; D gene: NA; CDR3 protein: CASSRLGGTVYGYTF; CDR3 DNA: TGTGCCAGCAGTAGACTCGGGGGGACGGTCTATGGCTACACCTTC
V gene: TRBV19; clone size: NA; J gene: TRBJ1-1; D gene: NA; CDR3 protein: CASRDRRTEAFF; CDR3 DNA: TGTGCCAGTAGGGATCGGAGGACTGAAGCTTTCTTT
V gene: TRBV9; clone size: few; J gene: TRBJ1-3; D gene: NA; CDR3 protein: CASSPQNQLRNTIYF; CDR3 DNA: TGTGCCAGCAGCCCCCAGAACCAGTTAAGAAACACCATATATTTT
V gene: TRBV5-1; clone size: NA; J gene: TRBJ2-7; D gene: TRBD1; CDR3 protein: CASSRTGDEQYF; CDR3 DNA: TGCGCCAGCAGCCGGACAGGGGACGAGCAGTACTTC
V gene: TRBV4-2; clone size: NA; J gene: TRBJ1-2; D gene: NA; CDR3 protein: CASSQPSEGEGSFPNYGYTF; CDR3 DNA: TGTGCCAGCAGCCAACCCTCAGAAGGGGAGGGGTCGTTTCCTAACTATGGCTACACCTTC
V gene: TRBV7-8; clone size: NA; J gene: TRBJ1-5; D gene: NA; CDR3 protein: CASSSLYQPQHF; CDR3 DNA: TGTGCCAGCAGCTCCCTATATCAGCCCCAGCATTTT
V gene: TRBV19; clone size: NA; J gene: TRBJ1-2; D gene: NA; CDR3 protein: CASSSRGTIFTGGYTF; CDR3 DNA: TGTGCCAGTAGTTCACGTGGAACGATTTTTACGGGGGGCTACACCTTC
V gene: TRBV19; clone size: NA; J gene: TRBJ1-1; D gene: NA; CDR3 protein: CASSIRPGNTEAFF; CDR3 DNA: TGTGCCAGTAGTATACGTCCAGGGAACACCGAAGCTTTCTTT
V gene: TRBV12-5; clone size: NA; J gene: TRBJ1-2; D gene: NA; CDR3 protein: CASGLVRQRPEGYTF; CDR3 DNA: TGTGCTAGTGGTTTGGTAAGGCAGCGCCCTGAGGGCTACACCTTC
V gene: TRBV18; clone size: NA; J gene: TRBJ2-5; D gene: TRBD2; CDR3 protein: CASSPGRVSQETQYF; CDR3 DNA: TGTGCCAGCTCACCGGGGAGGGTGTCCCAGGAGACCCAGTACTTC
V gene: TRBV10-2; clone size: NA; J gene: TRBJ1-2; D gene: TRBD1; CDR3 protein: CASSATGLNYGYTF; CDR3 DNA: TGCGCCAGCAGTGCGACAGGGCTTAACTATGGCTACACCTTC
V gene: TRBV2; clone size: NA; J gene: TRBJ1-1; D gene: TRBD1; CDR3 protein: CASGGQGVTEAFF; CDR3 DNA: TGTGCCAGCGGGGGACAGGGGGTGACTGAAGCTTTCTTT
V gene: TRBV5-1; clone size: NA; J gene: TRBJ2-7; D gene: NA; CDR3 protein: CASTVTTGSVNEQYF; CDR3 DNA: TGCGCCAGCACCGTTACCACAGGGTCCGTTAACGAGCAGTACTTC
V gene: TRBV5-1; clone size: few; J gene: TRBJ2-7; D gene: TRBD1; CDR3 protein: CASSPGTDSYEQYF; CDR3 DNA: TGCGCCAGCAGCCCAGGGACAGATTCCTACGAGCAGTACTTC
V gene: TRBV7-8; clone size: NA; J gene: TRBJ2-3; D gene: TRBD2; CDR3 protein: CASSQSRTSGGQDTQYF; CDR3 DNA: TGTGCCAGCAGCCAAAGCCGGACTAGCGGGGGCCAGGATACGCAGTATTTT
V gene: TRBV6-5; clone size: many; J gene: TRBJ1-3; D gene: NA; CDR3 protein: CASSKTVGGNTIYF; CDR3 DNA: TGTGCCAGCAGTAAGACAGTAGGAGGAAACACCATATATTTT
V gene: TRBV19; clone size: NA; J gene: TRBJ1-1; D gene: NA; CDR3 protein: CASSKPGNTEAFF; CDR3 DNA: TGTGCCAGTAGTAAGCCCGGGAACACTGAAGCTTTCTTT
V gene: TRBV6-1; clone size: NA; J gene: TRBJ2-5; D gene: TRBD1; CDR3 protein: CASSEGTTRGREQYF; CDR3 DNA: TGTGCCAGCAGTGAAGGGACGACCAGGGGGCGTGAGCAGTACTTC
V gene: TRBV2; clone size: NA; J gene: TRBJ2-1; D gene: NA; CDR3 protein: CASTGSSYNEQFF; CDR3 DNA: TGTGCCAGTACAGGGAGCTCCTACAATGAGCAGTTCTTC
V gene: TRBV28; clone size: NA; J gene: TRBJ1-5; D gene: NA; CDR3 protein: CATHLAYQPQHF; CDR3 DNA: TGTGCCACTCATTTAGCCTATCAGCCCCAGCATTTT
V gene: TRBV13; clone size: NA; J gene: TRBJ2-5; D gene: TRBD1; CDR3 protein: CASSGAGQGGKGQETQYF; CDR3 DNA: TGTGCCAGCTCTGGGGCTGGACAGGGGGGAAAGGGCCAAGAGACCCAGTACTTC
V gene: TRBV2; clone size: NA; J gene: TRBJ1-2; D gene: NA; CDR3 protein: CAKSDRTTYGYTF; CDR3 DNA: TGTGCCAAATCCGACAGGACGACTTATGGCTACACCTTC
V gene: TRBV6-5; clone size: NA; J gene: TRBJ1-5; D gene: NA; CDR3 protein: CASRPATNQPQHF; CDR3 DNA: TGTGCCAGCAGGCCTGCCACTAATCAGCCCCAGCATTTT
V gene: TRBV4-3; clone size: NA; J gene: TRBJ1-1; D gene: NA; CDR3 protein: CASSQEGSGGTEAFF; CDR3 DNA: TGCGCCAGCAGCCAAGAGGGAAGCGGAGGCACTGAAGCTTTCTTT
V gene: TRBV4-1; clone size: NA; J gene: TRBJ2-7; D gene: TRBD2; CDR3 protein: CASSQDLGLATYEQYF; CDR3 DNA: TGCGCCAGCAGCCAAGACTTGGGACTAGCAACCTACGAGCAGTACTTC
V gene: TRBV11-2; clone size: NA; J gene: TRBJ2-1; D gene: NA; CDR3 protein: CASRPGDPFVGDNEQFF; CDR3 DNA: TGTGCCAGCAGACCAGGGGATCCGTTCGTAGGGGACAATGAGCAGTTCTTC
V gene: TRBV11-2; clone size: NA; J gene: TRBJ2-6; D gene: TRBD1; CDR3 protein: CASSPRQGPSGANVLTF; CDR3 DNA: TGTGCCAGCAGCCCCCGACAGGGCCCCTCTGGGGCCAACGTCCTGACTTTC
V gene: TRBV5-6; clone size: NA; J gene: TRBJ2-7; D gene: NA; CDR3 protein: CASSLRSYEQYF; CDR3 DNA: TGTGCCAGCAGCTTGAGGAGCTACGAGCAGTACTTC
V gene: TRBV18; clone size: few; J gene: TRBJ1-5; D gene: NA; CDR3 protein: CASSWGVDQPQHF; CDR3 DNA: TGTGCCAGCTCATGGGGCGTAGATCAGCCCCAGCATTTT
V gene: TRBV6-5; clone size: once; J gene: TRBJ1-1; D gene: TRBD1; CDR3 protein: CASRRQGANTEAFF; CDR3 DNA: TGTGCCAGCAGAAGACAGGGGGCGAACACTGAAGCTTTCTTT
V gene: TRBV7-8; clone size: NA; J gene: TRBJ2-7; D gene: NA; CDR3 protein: CASSLADTGSYEQYF; CDR3 DNA: TGTGCCAGCAGCTTAGCGGACACTGGATCCTACGAGCAGTACTTC
V gene: TRBV5-8; clone size: few; J gene: TRBJ1-3; D gene: TRBD1; CDR3 protein: CASSTGTVGNTIYF; CDR3 DNA: TGTGCCAGCAGCACCGGGACAGTTGGAAACACCATATATTTT
V gene: TRBV7-3; clone size: NA; J gene: TRBJ1-1; D gene: NA; CDR3 protein: CASTQSPGPNTEAFF; CDR3 DNA: TGTGCCAGCACCCAAAGTCCCGGTCCGAACACTGAAGCTTTCTTT
V gene: TRBV19; clone size: NA; J gene: TRBJ2-6; D gene: TRBD1; CDR3 protein: CASSIVGTGSSGANVLTF; CDR3 DNA: TGTGCCAGTAGTATAGTAGGGACAGGAAGCTCTGGGGCCAACGTCCTGACTTTC
V gene: TRBV5-4; clone size: NA; J gene: TRBJ1-2; D gene: NA; CDR3 protein: CASSLDRANYGYTF; CDR3 DNA: TGTGCCAGCAGCTTGGACAGGGCTAACTATGGCTACACCTTC
V gene: TRBV19; clone size: NA; J gene: TRBJ2-7; D gene: NA; CDR3 protein: CASSIGLFSSYEQYF; CDR3 DNA: TGTGCCAGTAGTATTGGGCTATTCAGCTCCTACGAGCAGTACTTC
V gene: TRBV27; clone size: NA; J gene: TRBJ1-4; D gene: NA; CDR3 protein: CASSLSPRGKLFF; CDR3 DNA: TGTGCCAGCAGTTTATCCCCCCGGGGGAAACTGTTTTTT
V gene: TRBV25-1; clone size: NA; J gene: TRBJ2-6; D gene: TRBD1; CDR3 protein: CASSDPQGAGANVLTF; CDR3 DNA: TGTGCCAGCAGTGACCCACAGGGGGCCGGGGCCAACGTCCTGACTTTC
V gene: TRBV2; clone size: few; J gene: TRBJ2-3; D gene: TRBD2; CDR3 protein: CASIFGGAGDTQYF; CDR3 DNA: TGTGCCAGCATATTCGGGGGGGCCGGAGATACGCAGTATTTT
V gene: TRBV7-6; clone size: NA; J gene: TRBJ2-5; D gene: NA; CDR3 protein: CASSLGGSGETQYF; CDR3 DNA: TGTGCCAGCAGCTTAGGGGGGAGCGGGGAGACCCAGTACTTC
V gene: TRBV28; clone size: NA; J gene: TRBJ1-5; D gene: TRBD1; CDR3 protein: CASSATGVNQPQHF; CDR3 DNA: TGTGCCAGCAGTGCGACAGGGGTTAATCAGCCCCAGCATTTT
V gene: TRBV5-4; clone size: NA; J gene: TRBJ1-2; D gene: NA; CDR3 protein: CASSLASRQGSIQGYTF; CDR3 DNA: TGTGCCAGCAGCTTGGCCTCCAGGCAGGGGTCTATCCAAGGCTACACCTTC
V gene: TRBV20-1; clone size: NA; J gene: TRBJ2-7; D gene: NA; CDR3 protein: CSASRSGEQYF; CDR3 DNA: TGCAGTGCGAGCCGGTCGGGCGAGCAGTACTTC
V gene: TRBV6-1; clone size: NA; J gene: TRBJ2-5; D gene: NA; CDR3 protein: CASSELSRGVETQYF; CDR3 DNA: TGTGCCAGCAGTGAATTGTCCAGGGGTGTGGAGACCCAGTACTTC
V gene: TRBV4-3; clone size: NA; J gene: TRBJ2-7; D gene: NA; CDR3 protein: CASSLGFGGGTYEQYF; CDR3 DNA: TGCGCCAGCAGCCTCGGTTTTGGGGGAGGAACCTACGAGCAGTACTTC
V gene: TRBV7-9; clone size: NA; J gene: TRBJ1-2; D gene: TRBD1; CDR3 protein: CASSLDGTGGGGYTF; CDR3 DNA: TGTGCCAGCAGCTTAGACGGGACAGGGGGCGGTGGCTACACCTTC
V gene: TRBV7-2; clone size: NA; J gene: TRBJ1-2; D gene: NA; CDR3 protein: CASSLGLGVDYTF; CDR3 DNA: TGTGCCAGCAGCTTAGGTCTCGGGGTAGACTACACCTTC